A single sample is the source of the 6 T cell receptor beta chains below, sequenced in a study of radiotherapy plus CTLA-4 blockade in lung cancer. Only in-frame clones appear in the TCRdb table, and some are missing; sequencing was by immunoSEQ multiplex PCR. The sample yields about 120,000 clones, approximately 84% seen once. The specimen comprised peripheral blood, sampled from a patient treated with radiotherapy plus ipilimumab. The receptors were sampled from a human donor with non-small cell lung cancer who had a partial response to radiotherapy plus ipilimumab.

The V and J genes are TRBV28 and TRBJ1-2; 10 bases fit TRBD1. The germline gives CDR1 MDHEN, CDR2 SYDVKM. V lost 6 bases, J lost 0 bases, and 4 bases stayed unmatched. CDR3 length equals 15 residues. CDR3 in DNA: TGTGCCAGCAGGACGGACAGGGGGGCTAACTATGGCTACACCTTC. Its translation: CASRTDRGANYGYTF.

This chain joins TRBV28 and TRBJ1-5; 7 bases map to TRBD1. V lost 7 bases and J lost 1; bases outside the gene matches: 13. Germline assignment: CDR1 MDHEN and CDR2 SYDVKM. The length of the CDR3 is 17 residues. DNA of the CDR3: TGTGCCAGCAAAGGGAGACAGGGCGGGGCGAGCAATCAGCCCCAGCATTTT. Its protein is CASKGRQGGASNQPQHF.

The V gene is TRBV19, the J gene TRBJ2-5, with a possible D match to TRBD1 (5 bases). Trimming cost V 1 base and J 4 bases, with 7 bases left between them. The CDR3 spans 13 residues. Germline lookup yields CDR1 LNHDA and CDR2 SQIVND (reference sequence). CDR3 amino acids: CASSIGGRETQYF. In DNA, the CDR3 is TGTGCCAGTAGTATAGGGGGCAGAGAGACCCAGTACTTC.

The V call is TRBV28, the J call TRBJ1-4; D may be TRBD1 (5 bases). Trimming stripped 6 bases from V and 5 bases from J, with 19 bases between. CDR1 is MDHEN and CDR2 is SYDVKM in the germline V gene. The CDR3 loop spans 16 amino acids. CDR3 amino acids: CASSPTTTGVNEKLFF. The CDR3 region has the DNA TGTGCCAGCAGCCCAACCACAACGGGGGTGAATGAAAAACTGTTTTTT.

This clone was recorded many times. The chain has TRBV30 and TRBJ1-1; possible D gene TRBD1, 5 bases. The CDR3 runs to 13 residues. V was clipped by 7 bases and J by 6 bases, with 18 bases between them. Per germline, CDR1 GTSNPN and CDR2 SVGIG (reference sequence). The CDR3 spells CAYPGHPGAEAFF. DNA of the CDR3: TGTGCCTACCCAGGACACCCGGGGGCTGAAGCTTTCTTT.

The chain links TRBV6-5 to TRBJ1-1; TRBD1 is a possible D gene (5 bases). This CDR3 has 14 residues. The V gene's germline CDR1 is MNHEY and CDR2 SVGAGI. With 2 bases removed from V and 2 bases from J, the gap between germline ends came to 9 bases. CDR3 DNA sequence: TGTGCCAGCAGTTACGGGGCAGCTAACACTGAAGCTTTCTTT. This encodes CASSYGAANTEAFF.